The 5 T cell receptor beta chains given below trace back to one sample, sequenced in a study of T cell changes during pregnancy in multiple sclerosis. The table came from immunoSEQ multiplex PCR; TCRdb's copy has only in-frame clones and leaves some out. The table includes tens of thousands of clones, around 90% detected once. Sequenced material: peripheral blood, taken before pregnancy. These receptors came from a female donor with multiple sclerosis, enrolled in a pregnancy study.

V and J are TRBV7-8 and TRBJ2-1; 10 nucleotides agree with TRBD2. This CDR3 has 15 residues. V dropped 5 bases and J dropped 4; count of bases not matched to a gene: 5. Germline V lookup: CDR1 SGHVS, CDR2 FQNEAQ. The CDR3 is CASSPSGGGYNEQFF. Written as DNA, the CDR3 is TGTGCCAGCAGCCCGAGCGGGGGGGGATACAATGAGCAGTTCTTC.

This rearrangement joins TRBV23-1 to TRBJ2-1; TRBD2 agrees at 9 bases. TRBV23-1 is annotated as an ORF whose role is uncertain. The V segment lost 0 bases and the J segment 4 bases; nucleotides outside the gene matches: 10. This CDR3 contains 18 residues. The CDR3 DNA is TGCGCCAGCAGTCAATCTGAGGCTAGCGGGGAAGTATACAATGAGCAGTTCTTC. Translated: CASSQSEASGEVYNEQFF.

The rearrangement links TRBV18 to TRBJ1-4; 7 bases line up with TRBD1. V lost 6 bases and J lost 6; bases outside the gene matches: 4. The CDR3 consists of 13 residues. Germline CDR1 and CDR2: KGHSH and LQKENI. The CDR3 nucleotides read TGTGCCAGCTCGAAGGGGGCGGATGAAAAACTGTTTTTT. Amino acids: CASSKGADEKLFF.

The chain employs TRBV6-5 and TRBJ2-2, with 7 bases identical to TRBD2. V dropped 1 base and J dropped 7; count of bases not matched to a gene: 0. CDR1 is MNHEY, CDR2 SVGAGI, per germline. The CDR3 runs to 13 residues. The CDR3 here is CASSYLAGGELFF. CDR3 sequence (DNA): TGTGCCAGCAGTTACTTAGCGGGCGGGGAGCTGTTTTTT.

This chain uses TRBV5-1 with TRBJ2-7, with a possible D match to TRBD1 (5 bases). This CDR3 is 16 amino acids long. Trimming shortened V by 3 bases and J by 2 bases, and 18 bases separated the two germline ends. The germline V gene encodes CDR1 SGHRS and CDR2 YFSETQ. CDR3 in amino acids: CASSSGFVGAPYEQYF. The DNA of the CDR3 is TGCGCCAGCAGCTCGGGTTTCGTTGGGGCCCCCTACGAGCAGTACTTC.